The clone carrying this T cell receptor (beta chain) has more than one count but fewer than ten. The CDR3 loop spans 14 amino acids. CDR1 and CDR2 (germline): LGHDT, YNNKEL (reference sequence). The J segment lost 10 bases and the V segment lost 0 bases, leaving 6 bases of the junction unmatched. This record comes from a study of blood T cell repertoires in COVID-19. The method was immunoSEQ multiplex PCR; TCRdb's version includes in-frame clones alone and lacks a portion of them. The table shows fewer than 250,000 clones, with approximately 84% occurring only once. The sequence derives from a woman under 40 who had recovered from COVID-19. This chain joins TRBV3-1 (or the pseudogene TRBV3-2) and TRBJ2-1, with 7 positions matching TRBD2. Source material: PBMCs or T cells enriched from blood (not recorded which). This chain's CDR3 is CASSQDVSGPEQFF. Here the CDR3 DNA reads TGTGCCAGCAGCCAAGATGTTAGCGGGCCAGAGCAGTTCTTC.